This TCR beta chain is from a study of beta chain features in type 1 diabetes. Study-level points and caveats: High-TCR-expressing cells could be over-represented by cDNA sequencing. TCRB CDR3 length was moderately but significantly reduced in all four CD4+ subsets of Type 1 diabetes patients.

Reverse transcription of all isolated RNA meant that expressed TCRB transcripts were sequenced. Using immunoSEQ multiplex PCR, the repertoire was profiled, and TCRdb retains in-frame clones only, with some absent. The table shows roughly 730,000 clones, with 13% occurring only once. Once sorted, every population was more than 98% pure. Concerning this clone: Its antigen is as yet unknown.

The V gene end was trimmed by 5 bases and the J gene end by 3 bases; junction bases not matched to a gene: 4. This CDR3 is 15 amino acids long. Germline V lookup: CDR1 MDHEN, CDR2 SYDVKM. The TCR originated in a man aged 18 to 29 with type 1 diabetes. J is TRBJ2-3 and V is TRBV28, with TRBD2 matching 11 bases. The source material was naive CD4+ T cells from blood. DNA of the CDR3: TGTGCCAGCAGTGAAAGACTAGCGGGGACAGATACGCAGTATTTT. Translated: CASSERLAGTDTQYF. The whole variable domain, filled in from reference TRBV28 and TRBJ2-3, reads DVKVTQSSRYLVKRTGEKVFLECVQDMDHENMFWYRQDPGLGLRLIYFSYDVKMKEKGDIPEGYSVSREKKERFSLILESASTNQTSMYLCASSERLAGTDTQYFGPGTRLTVL.